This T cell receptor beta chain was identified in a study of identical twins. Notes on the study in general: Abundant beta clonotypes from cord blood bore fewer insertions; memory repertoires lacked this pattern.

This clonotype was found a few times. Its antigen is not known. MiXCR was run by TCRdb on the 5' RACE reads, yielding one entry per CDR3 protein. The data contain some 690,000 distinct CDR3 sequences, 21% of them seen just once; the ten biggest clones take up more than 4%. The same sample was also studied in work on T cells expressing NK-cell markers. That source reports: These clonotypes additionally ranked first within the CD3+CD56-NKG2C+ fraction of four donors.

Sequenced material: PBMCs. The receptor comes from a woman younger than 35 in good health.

The CDR3 sequence is CSASSTKQFF. CDR3 DNA sequence: TGCAGTGCTAGCTCCACGAAGCAGTTCTTC. The chain uses TRBV20-1 and TRBJ2-1; D remains ambiguous. This CDR3 region has 10 residues. V dropped 3 bases and J dropped 11 bases, with 8 bases sitting between them. The germline V gene encodes CDR1 DFQATT and CDR2 SNEGSKA (reference sequence).